The 8 T cell receptor beta chains reported below all come from one sample, sequenced in a study of T cells in Graves' hyperthyroidism and ophthalmopathy. RNA transcripts served as the template for amplifying TCR beta CDR3 regions. HTBI primers were employed in a first-round RT-PCR of the TCR CDR3. TCRdb analysed the multiplex PCR reads with MiXCR anew, one entry per CDR3 protein. The profile covers about 640,000 distinct CDR3 sequences, with roughly 20% appearing a single time and over 30% taken by the ten largest. The sequencing input was blood. The receptors here all came from a man younger than 40 with Graves' ophthalmopathy.

This clonotype appeared many times. The chain recombines TRBV11-2 with TRBJ1-2; the match to TRBD1 covers 11 bases. The CDR3 spans 16 residues. V shed 7 bases and J 8 bases; nucleotides not matched to a gene: 15. Germline CDR1 SGHAT, CDR2 FQNNGV. CDR3 DNA sequence: TGTGCCAGCACCCAGAAGGGACAGGGGGACTTGGTCGGCTACACCTTC. This gives the protein CASTQKGQGDLVGYTF.

This clonotype was counted a few times. The chain combines TRBV29-1 with TRBJ2-7; 9 bases align to TRBD2. CDR1 and CDR2 from the germline V gene are SQVTM and ANQGSEA. After removal of 1 base from V and 5 bases from J, the junction contained 9 bases not matched to a gene. The CDR3 spans 15 residues. The CDR3 DNA sequence: TGCAGCGTTGAAGGGGGGCTAGCGGGACTAAACGAGCAGTACTTC. The encoded protein is CSVEGGLAGLNEQYF.

This rearrangement joins TRBV20-1 to TRBJ2-3, with 9 bases fitting TRBD2. J was trimmed by 4 bases and V by 5 bases; bases with no gene match: 7. This CDR3 is 14 amino acids long. CDR1 is DFQATT and CDR2 is SNEGSKA in the germline V gene (reference sequence). The CDR3 nucleotides read TGCAGTGCTTCATTTAGCGGGAGTGCAGATACGCAGTATTTT. Residues: CSASFSGSADTQYF.

CDR3 in amino acids: CASSHGGQGTETQYF. CDR3 nucleotides: TGTGCCAGCAGCCACGGAGGACAGGGTACGGAGACCCAGTACTTC. V is TRBV11-2 and J is TRBJ2-5, with TRBD1 matching 8 bases. This CDR3 is built from 15 residues. Germline V gives CDR1 SGHAT, CDR2 FQNNGV. With V trimmed by 5 bases and J by 5 bases, 10 bases remained unmatched.

This clonotype was observed a few times. V usage is TRBV5-1 and J usage is TRBJ2-6; a possible D gene is TRBD2 (5 bases). Trimming removed 0 bases from V and 0 bases from J, with 7 bases in between. CDR3 length equals 16 residues. The germline CDR1 and CDR2 sequences are SGHRS and YFSETQ. CDR3 sequence: CASSLESGSGANVLTF. CDR3 DNA sequence: TGCGCCAGCAGCTTGGAGAGCGGCTCTGGGGCCAACGTCCTGACTTTC.

Details on this clonotype: The CDR3 does not end in the conserved phenylalanine or tryptophan, so this is likely a read error. The chain recombines TRBV7-9 with TRBJ1-5; D remains ambiguous. The CDR3 contains 15 residues. V lost 1 base, J lost 4 bases, and 11 bases lay in between. CDR1 is SEHNR, CDR2 FQNEAQ, per germline (reference sequence). CDR3 coding DNA: TGTGCCAGCAGCTTAGGGGGAGGCGGGAATCAGCCCCAGCATTCT. It specifies CASSLGGGGNQPQHS.

The table lists this clonotype with many counts. CDR3 in amino acids: CATSDSGTSAPAPTGELFF. The CDR3 DNA is TGTGCCACCAGTGATTCCGGGACTAGTGCGCCAGCCCCCACCGGGGAGCTGTTTTTT. The rearrangement uses TRBV24-1 and TRBJ2-2; 8 bases line up with TRBD2. V trimming: 2 bases; J trimming: 4 bases; junction bases outside the gene matches: 14. This CDR3 has 19 residues. CDR1 is KGHDR and CDR2 is SFDVKD in the germline V gene.

In its sample, this clonotype was seen a few times. V gene TRBV6-6 combines with J gene TRBJ2-2; unclear D gene. The ends were cut back, 2 bases at V and 3 bases at J, with 13 bases in the middle. CDR1 and CDR2 (germline): MNHNY, SVGAGI (reference sequence). The CDR3 length is 16 residues. This CDR3 is CASSYRLPDYTGELFF. DNA of the CDR3: TGTGCCAGCAGTTACCGGTTGCCTGACTACACCGGGGAGCTGTTTTTT.